The 14 T cell receptor beta chains below were found in one sample sequenced in a study of blood T cell repertoires in COVID-19. Assay used: immunoSEQ multiplex PCR; TCRdb lists only in-frame clones, some missing. The repertoire holds 200,000 to 250,000 clones, with 85% to 90% as singletons. Sequenced input: peripheral blood. Source of these receptors: a man in his sixties with acute or convalescent COVID-19.

In this sample, this clone turned up a few times. The genes are TRBV29-1 and TRBJ1-3; tentatively, D is TRBD1 (6 bases). In germline, CDR1 is SQVTM, CDR2 ANQGSEA. Trimming cost V 6 bases and J 7 bases, with 13 bases left between them. The CDR3 has 12 residues. CDR3 residues: CSVWGRGNTIYF. The CDR3 coding sequence is TGCAGCGTATGGGGGCGCGGGAACACCATATATTTT.

V is TRBV28 and J is TRBJ1-5; D gene unclear. CDR3 size: 12 residues. Germline CDR1 and CDR2: MDHEN and SYDVKM. V dropped 6 bases and J dropped 6 bases, with 9 bases sitting between them. In DNA form, the CDR3 reads TGTGCCAGCAGGACTGAGATTCAGCCCCAGCATTTT. Translation: CASRTEIQPQHF.

The rearrangement uses TRBV28 and TRBJ1-5, with D possibly being TRBD1 (6 bases). The V gene's germline CDR1 is MDHEN and CDR2 SYDVKM. The V and J ends lost 5 bases and 6 bases respectively, with 14 bases between them. CDR3 length: 14 amino acids. The CDR3 sequence is CASSPGGAGQPQHF. CDR3 DNA sequence: TGTGCCAGCAGTCCCGGGGGGGCAGGTCAGCCCCAGCATTTT. Looking up the rest from reference TRBV28 and TRBJ1-5 gives the full variable domain: DVKVTQSSRYLVKRTGEKVFLECVQDMDHENMFWYRQDPGLGLRLIYFSYDVKMKEKGDIPEGYSVSREKKERFSLILESASTNQTSMYLCASSPGGAGQPQHFGDGTRLSIL.

The chain joins TRBV6-2 or TRBV6-3 to TRBJ1-5; D may be TRBD1 (6 bases). Germline V gene data show CDR1 as MNHEY and CDR2 as SVGEGT. Trimming pared 0 bases from V and 2 bases from J, leaving 11 bases between. CDR3 length: 16 residues. The CDR3 DNA reads TGTGCCAGCAGTTACTCTTCCAGGGGCGGCAATCAGCCCCAGCATTTT. It specifies CASSYSSRGGNQPQHF.

V is TRBV15 and J is TRBJ1-4; TRBD1 aligns across 7 bases. Trimming took 0 bases from V and 6 from J; bases not matched to a gene: 13. The germline CDR1 and CDR2 sequences are LNHNV and YYDKDF (reference sequence). The CDR3 spans 18 residues. The DNA for the CDR3 is TGTGCCACCAGCAGAGATCCCCTATTACAGGGGAGTCATGAAAAACTGTTTTTT. It specifies CATSRDPLLQGSHEKLFF. The full variable domain, its missing parts supplied by reference TRBV15 and TRBJ1-4, is DAMVIQNPRYQVTQFGKPVTLSCSQTLNHNVMYWYQQKSSQAPKLLFHYYDKDFNNEADTPDNFQSRRPNTSFCFLDIRSPGLGDTAMYLCATSRDPLLQGSHEKLFFGSGTQLSVL.

The rearrangement uses TRBV14 and TRBJ2-3; 12 bases fit TRBD2. V was pared by 5 bases and J by 0 bases, with 9 bases of the junction left unmatched. The CDR3 is 18 residues long. Germline V lookup: CDR1 SGHDN, CDR2 FVKESK. CDR3 sequence (DNA): TGTGCCAGCAGCTTCCGGGGACTAGCGGGCCCTAGCACAGATACGCAGTATTTT. Translated, it gives CASSFRGLAGPSTDTQYF. Full variable domain (outside the CDR3, taken from reference TRBV14 and TRBJ2-3): EAGVTQFPSHSVIEKGQTVTLRCDPISGHDNLYWYRRVMGKEIKFLLHFVKESKQDESGMPNNRFLAERTGGTYSTLKVQPAELEDSGVYFCASSFRGLAGPSTDTQYFGPGTRLTVL.

This chain uses TRBV14 with TRBJ2-2; D is ambiguous. The CDR3 extends over 14 amino acids. V was clipped by 0 bases and J by 5 bases, with 7 bases between them. Germline CDR1 and CDR2: SGHDN and FVKESK. This chain's CDR3 is CASSQERVTGELFF. The CDR3 DNA sequence: TGTGCCAGCAGCCAAGAACGCGTTACCGGGGAGCTGTTTTTT.

The gene calls are TRBV5-1 and TRBJ2-3; D is unclear. The CDR3 extends over 14 amino acids. Trimming removed 0 bases at V and 1 base at J, with 6 bases between. From germline, CDR1 is SGHRS and CDR2 YFSETQ. CDR3 in amino acids: CASSLGRRTDTQYF. In DNA form, the CDR3 reads TGCGCCAGCAGCTTGGGCAGGCGCACAGATACGCAGTATTTT.

Regarding this clone: The identical CDR3 is also encoded by other nucleotide sequences in the sample. The chain combines TRBV19 with TRBJ1-2, with unresolved D. This CDR3 is built from 12 residues. Trimming took off 3 bases at V and 4 bases at J, with 6 bases between the two ends. Germline V CDR1 and CDR2: LNHDA, SQIVND (reference sequence). CDR3 amino acids: CASSISVYGYTF. In nucleotides, the CDR3 is TGTGCCAGTAGTATTTCGGTCTATGGCTACACCTTC.

V and J are TRBV7-3 and TRBJ1-3; D is unresolved. The CDR3 covers 15 residues. The germline CDR1 and CDR2 sequences are SGHTA and FQGTGA. V was clipped by 3 bases and J by 1 base, with 10 bases between them. The CDR3 protein is CASSLEQLSGNTIYF. In DNA form, the CDR3 reads TGTGCCAGCAGCTTGGAACAGTTGTCTGGAAACACCATATATTTT. The full variable domain, with the rest looked up from reference TRBV7-3 and TRBJ1-3, is GAGVSQTPSNKVTEKGKYVELRCDPISGHTALYWYRQSLGQGPEFLIYFQGTGAADDSGLPNDRFFAVRPEGSVSTLKIQRTERGDSAVYLCASSLEQLSGNTIYFGEGSWLTVV.

The V and J genes are TRBV12-3 or TRBV12-4 and TRBJ2-1; no clear D. The CDR3 consists of 13 residues. V gave up 2 bases and J gave up 4 bases, with 6 bases separating them. The CDR3, as DNA: TGTGCCAGCAGTTTAAGAGGTTACAATGAGCAGTTCTTC. Encoded protein: CASSLRGYNEQFF.

This chain links TRBV6-2 or TRBV6-3 with TRBJ2-7; TRBD2 aligns across 7 bases. Germline-derived CDR1 and CDR2 are MNHEY and SVGEGT. Germline trimming cut 5 bases from V and 0 bases from J; bases unmatched to any gene: 4. The CDR3 length is 14 residues. The CDR3 bases are TGTGCCAGCAGTACGTCTAGCGGCTCCTACGAGCAGTACTTC. Translation: CASSTSSGSYEQYF.

This rearrangement joins TRBV6-5 to TRBJ2-7; 8 nucleotides match TRBD1. Germline CDR1 reads MNHEY; CDR2 reads SVGAGI. The J segment lost 4 bases and the V segment lost 5 bases, leaving 7 bases of the junction unmatched. CDR3 length: 14 amino acids. In DNA, the CDR3 is TGTGCCAGCAGTCCTAGGACAGGGAGTTACGAGCAGTACTTC. Its translation: CASSPRTGSYEQYF.

J is TRBJ2-1 and V is TRBV11-2, with TRBD2 matching 10 bases. The germline V gene has CDR1 SGHAT and CDR2 FQNNGV. V gave up 7 bases and J gave up 9 bases; unmatched junction bases: 12. The CDR3 is made up of 15 amino acids. The CDR3 loop reads CASIPDSGGKGEQFF. As DNA, the CDR3 is TGTGCCAGCATCCCAGATAGCGGGGGGAAGGGTGAGCAGTTCTTC.